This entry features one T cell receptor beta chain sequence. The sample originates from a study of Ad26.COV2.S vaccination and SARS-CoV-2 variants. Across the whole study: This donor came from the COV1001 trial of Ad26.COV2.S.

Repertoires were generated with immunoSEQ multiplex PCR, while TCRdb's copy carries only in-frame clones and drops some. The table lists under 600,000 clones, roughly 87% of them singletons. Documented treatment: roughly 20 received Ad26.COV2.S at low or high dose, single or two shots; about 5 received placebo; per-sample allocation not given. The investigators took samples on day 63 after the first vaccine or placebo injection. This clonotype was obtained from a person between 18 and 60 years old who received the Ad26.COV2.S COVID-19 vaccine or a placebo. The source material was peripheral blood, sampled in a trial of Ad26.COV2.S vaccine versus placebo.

CDR3 in DNA: TGTGCCTGGGGGACAGGGGGCCTCTATAATTCACCCCTCCACTTT. Its protein is CAWGTGGLYNSPLHF. V is TRBV30 and J is TRBJ1-6; 12 bases match TRBD1. From germline, CDR1 is GTSNPN and CDR2 SVGIG (reference sequence). J gave up 3 bases and V 5 bases, and 2 bases lay outside the gene matches. CDR3 length: 15 residues.